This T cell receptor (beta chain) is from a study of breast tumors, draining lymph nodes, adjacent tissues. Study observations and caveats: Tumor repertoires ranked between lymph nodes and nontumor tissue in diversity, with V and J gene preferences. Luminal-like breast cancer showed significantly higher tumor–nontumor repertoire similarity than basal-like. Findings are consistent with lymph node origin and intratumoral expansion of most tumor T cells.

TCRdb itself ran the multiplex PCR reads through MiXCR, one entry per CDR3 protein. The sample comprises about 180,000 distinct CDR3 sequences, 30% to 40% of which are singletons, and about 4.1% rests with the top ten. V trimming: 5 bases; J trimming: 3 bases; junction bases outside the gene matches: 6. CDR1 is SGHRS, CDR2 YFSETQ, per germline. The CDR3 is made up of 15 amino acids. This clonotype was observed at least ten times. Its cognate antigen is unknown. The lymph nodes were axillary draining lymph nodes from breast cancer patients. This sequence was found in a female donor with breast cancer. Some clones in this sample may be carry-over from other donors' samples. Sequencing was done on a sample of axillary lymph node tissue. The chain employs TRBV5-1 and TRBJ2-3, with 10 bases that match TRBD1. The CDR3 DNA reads TGCGCCAGCAGGTCCGACAGGGGGCCGACAGATACGCAGTATTTT. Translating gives CASRSDRGPTDTQYF.